The 32 T cell receptor beta chains below all came from one sample that was sequenced in a study of CD8+ T cells in alopecia areata. The sequencing template was cDNA reverse transcribed from extracted RNA. Produced via immunoSEQ multiplex PCR; TCRdb's table is partial and in-frame only. The record shows over 100,000 clones for this sample, with no singletons present. The material sequenced was lesional skin. Receptor source: a C3H/HeJ mouse with alopecia areata. The strain bears MHC haplotype H2-k.

A note on this clone: Mouse germline and gene names are used. The CDR3 is cut off 4 residues early in the read; its end comes from the germline J gene. The chain combines TRBV13-3 with TRBJ2-5; 9 bases fit TRBD1. The CDR3 extends over 15 amino acids. Germline V lookup: CDR1 NNHDY, CDR2 SYVADS. CDR3: CASSDAGQGGDTQYF. The DNA read from the CDR3 is TGTGCCAGCAGTGATGCGGGACAGGGTGGCGAC.

In its sample, this clone was seen a few times. Gene names denote mouse genes. The read ends 4 residues early relative to the CDR3; the germline J gene fills the gap. The rearrangement links TRBV13-3 to TRBJ2-5, with TRBD2 as a possible D gene (6 bases). Trimming took 3 bases from V and 3 from J, leaving 11 bases between them. Germline-derived CDR1 and CDR2 are NNHDY and SYVADS. This CDR3 has 14 amino acids. CDR3 DNA (partial): TGTGCCAGCAGTGGGGGACTCTTTCAAGAC. Translating it yields CASSGGLFQD. The whole CDR3 protein is CASSGGLFQDTQYF.

This clone was seen repeatedly, ten times or more. The germline and genes are mouse ones. The read terminates 4 residues ahead of where the CDR3 ends, so the germline J gene completes it. V usage is TRBV17 and J usage is TRBJ2-1, with no clear D. The CDR3 has 13 amino acids. The V end was cut by 3 bases, the J end by 0 bases, with 3 bases between. CDR1 is MNHDT, CDR2 YYDKIL, per germline. Partial CDR3 DNA: TGTGCTAGCAGTAGCAATAACTATGCT. Translation gives CASSSNNYA. The full CDR3 protein reads CASSSNNYAEQFF.

This clone has only a few counts. Gene and germline names: mouse. The read gets to within 4 residues of the CDR3 end, and the germline J gene fills in the rest. The chain carries TRBV19 and TRBJ2-4; D call uncertain. The CDR3 length is 15 residues. Trimming took off 2 bases at V and 0 bases at J, with 10 bases between the two ends. Germline V CDR1 and CDR2: FNHDT, SITEND (reference sequence). The CDR3 DNA, read in part, is TGTGCCAGCAGTATGATCTGGTCTAGTCAAAAC. It specifies CASSMIWSSQN. The entire CDR3 is CASSMIWSSQNTLYF.

Comments on this clone: The genes are named according to mouse. The read halts 4 residues ahead of the CDR3 end, with the missing end drawn from the germline J gene. V usage is TRBV13-3 and J usage is TRBJ2-7; weak D call: TRBD2 (7 bases). This CDR3 is built from 12 residues. The germline V gene has CDR1 NNHDY and CDR2 SYVADS. Trimming stripped 7 bases from V and 0 bases from J, with 8 bases between. The CDR3 DNA, read in part, is TGTGCCAGCCTGGGGGCCTCCTAT. Amino acid sequence: CASLGASY. The CDR3, in full, reads CASLGASYEQYF.

To note about this clone: The germline and genes are mouse ones. The read finishes 4 residues shy of the CDR3 end, and the germline J gene is used to complete it. The chain combines TRBV19 with TRBJ2-3, with D hard to call. V was clipped by 5 bases and J by 0 bases, with 13 bases between them. CDR1 is FNHDT and CDR2 is SITEND in the germline V gene (reference sequence). The CDR3 sequence is 15 residues long. CDR3 bases read: TGTGCCAGCAGCACTGACTCTTTTAGTGCAGAA. As protein: CASSTDSFSAE. The whole CDR3 sequence reads CASSTDSFSAETLYF. Looking up the rest from reference TRBV19 and TRBJ2-3 gives the full variable domain: GGIITQTPKFLIGQEGQKLTLKCQQNFNHDTMYWYRQDSGKGLRLIYYSITENDLQKGDLSEGYDASREKKSSFSLTVTSAQKNEMAVFLCASSTDSFSAETLYFGSGTRLTVL.

This clone turned up a few times. The germline and genes are mouse ones. The DNA ends 4 residues before the CDR3 does, and the rest of the CDR3 is filled in from the germline J gene. The chain joins TRBV13-2 to TRBJ2-1; 12 nucleotides match TRBD2. Germline lookup yields CDR1 NNHNN and CDR2 SYGAGS (reference sequence). The CDR3 is made up of 16 amino acids. V trimming: 4 bases; J trimming: 3 bases; junction bases outside the gene matches: 5. The chain's CDR3 is CASGRDWGASYAEQFF. The sequenced CDR3 bases are TGTGCCAGCGGTCGGGACTGGGGGGCCTCCTATGCT.

This clone was seen repeatedly, ten times or more. Germline and genes here are mouse. The read comes to an end 4 residues before the CDR3 does, leaving the germline J gene to fill in the end. The chain recombines TRBV13-3 with TRBJ2-7; 9 nucleotides agree with TRBD2. Germline CDR1 NNHDY, CDR2 SYVADS. The CDR3 covers 14 residues. The DNA read from the CDR3 is TGTGCCAGCAGTGAGAACCTGGGGGGGTAT. Amino acid sequence: CASSENLGGY. The full-length CDR3 reads as CASSENLGGYEQYF.

A word on this clone: Gene names are mouse gene names. The missing CDR3 end, 4 residues past where the read stops, is filled in from the germline J gene. This rearrangement joins TRBV13-3 to TRBJ2-4, with TRBD1 identical over 7 bases. The CDR3 consists of 14 residues. CDR1 and CDR2 from the germline V gene are NNHDY and SYVADS. After removal of 6 bases from V and 1 base from J, the junction contained 5 bases not matched to a gene. CDR3 sequence: CASTTGEGQNTLYF. Incomplete CDR3 DNA: TGTGCCAGCACAACAGGGGAAGGTCAAAAC.

This clone was recorded many times. A mismatch at residue 11 separates the TCRdb protein from the translated DNA, so the protein presented here was translated from the DNA. Gene and germline names: mouse. The missing CDR3 end, 3 residues past where the read stops, is filled in from the germline J gene. The chain recombines TRBV13-3 with TRBJ1-3; D might be TRBD1 (5 bases). The CDR3 is 14 residues long. Germline V gene data show CDR1 as NNHDY and CDR2 as SYVADS. V was clipped by 7 bases and J by 0 bases, with 11 bases between them. The CDR3 reads CASLRGNSGNTLYF. The CDR3 DNA, read in part, is TGTGCCAGCCTGAGGGGAAATTCTGGAAATACG. The full variable domain, rest sourced from reference TRBV13-3 and TRBJ1-3, is EAAVTQSPRSKVAVTGGKVTLSCHQTNNHDYMYWYRQDTGHGLRLIHYSYVADSTEKGDIPDGYKASRPSQENFSLILELASLSQTAVYFCASLRGNSGNTLYFGEGSRLIVV.

Concerning this clone itself: Mouse germline and gene names are used. Read data end 4 residues before the CDR3 end; the end is taken from the germline J gene. This chain joins TRBV13-2 and TRBJ2-2, with D possibly matching TRBD1 (5 bases). Between the trimmed V and J ends, which lost 2 bases and 4 bases, there was a span of 9 bases. CDR3 length equals 14 residues. Germline V lookup: CDR1 NNHNN, CDR2 SYGAGS (reference sequence). The DNA read from the CDR3 is TGTGCCAGCGGTGACAGGGCGGGCACCGGG. Translation gives CASGDRAGTG. Given in full, the CDR3 is CASGDRAGTGQLYF.

This clone occurred a few times. Mouse names are used for the genes. With the read ending 4 residues before the CDR3 end, the germline J gene is used to fill in that end. This chain links TRBV13-1 with TRBJ2-1; TRBD2 agrees at 9 bases. Germline lookup yields CDR1 NSHNY and CDR2 SYGAGN. Unmatched junction bases numbered 3, after V lost 3 bases and J lost 2 bases. CDR3 length: 15 residues. CDR3 protein: CASSGLGADYAEQFF. The DNA read from the CDR3 is TGTGCCAGCAGTGGACTGGGGGCCGACTATGCT.

As to this clone: The gene names here belong to mouse. The sequenced fragment ends 4 residues before the CDR3 boundary, so the rest is inferred from the germline J gene. The chain employs TRBV29 and TRBJ2-1, with 7 bases fitting TRBD1. Trimming took 4 bases from V and 6 from J; bases not matched to a gene: 6. The CDR3 runs to 14 residues. Germline V gene sequence: CDR1 MSHET, CDR2 SYDVDS. Partial CDR3 DNA: TGTGCTAGCAGTTCAACAGGGGTCCGTGCT. Its translation: CASSSTGVRA. The complete CDR3 protein is CASSSTGVRAEQFF.

This clone came up many times. The protein given in TCRdb and the translation of the DNA differ at residue 14, and the sequence presented here derives from the DNA. Genes and germline come from the mouse. From the germline J gene comes the end of the CDR3, since the read stops 3 residues before it. The chain links TRBV13-2 to TRBJ1-6, with TRBD1 matching over 12 bases. TRBJ1-6 carries the ORF label, with uncertain function. This CDR3 has 17 residues. The germline CDR1 and CDR2 sequences are NNHNN and SYGAGS (reference sequence). V dropped 3 bases and J dropped 2; count of bases not matched to a gene: 3. Incomplete CDR3 DNA: TGTGCCAGCGGTGCCCGGGACAGGGGGCCCTATAATTCGCCC. It encodes CASGARDRGPYNSP. The whole CDR3 protein reads CASGARDRGPYNSPLYF.

This clone was counted only a few times. TCRdb's protein and the translated DNA diverge at residue 12; the protein reported here is the translation of the DNA. Genes and germline are mouse. The CDR3 end is not reached by the read, which stops 3 residues before it; the germline J gene fills it in. This chain connects TRBV13-1 to TRBJ1-3; a possible D gene is TRBD1 (6 bases). The V and J ends lost 0 bases and 3 bases respectively, with 10 bases between them. Germline-derived CDR1 and CDR2 are NSHNY and SYGAGN. The length of the CDR3 is 15 residues. Incomplete CDR3 DNA: TGTGCCAGCAGTGATGCAGGGGAGGGTGGAAATACG. Protein sequence: CASSDAGEGGNT. The whole CDR3 region reads CASSDAGEGGNTLYF.

This clone was recorded a few times. Here the gene names and germline are mouse. The CDR3 bases that were read are TGTGCCAGCAGTGATGGAGGAAGGGAAGAGGGGTCC. This codes for CASSDGGREEGS. The full CDR3 protein reads CASSDGGREEGSDYTF. The chain has TRBV13-3 and TRBJ1-2; maybe TRBD1 (5 bases). Coverage ceases 4 residues before the CDR3 finishes, and the germline J gene fills in the end. CDR3 length equals 16 residues. CDR1 and CDR2 (germline): NNHDY, SYVADS.

This clone was picked up a small number of times. Germline and genes: mouse. The DNA ends 4 residues before the CDR3 does, and the rest of the CDR3 is filled in from the germline J gene. The chain carries TRBV13-1 and TRBJ2-1; TRBD1 agrees at 8 bases. Germline V gene sequence: CDR1 NSHNY, CDR2 SYGAGN. This CDR3 is 15 amino acids long. CDR3 DNA (partial): TGTGCCAGCAGTGATTTCCGGACAGGGAGAGCT. Encoded protein: CASSDFRTGRA. The CDR3 reads in full as CASSDFRTGRAEQFF.

In regard to this clone: Gene and germline names: mouse. The sequenced fragment ends 4 residues before the CDR3 boundary, so the rest is inferred from the germline J gene. This rearrangement joins TRBV1 to TRBJ2-3; 11 bases are shared with TRBD2. CDR3 length equals 16 residues. The ends lost 4 bases at V and 2 bases at J; junction bases unmatched: 5. Germline V gene lookup returns CDR1 NSQYPW and CDR2 LRSPGD (reference sequence). The CDR3 region is CTCSGGTGGPAETLYF. The sequenced CDR3 bases are TGCACCTGCAGTGGGGGGACTGGGGGCCCTGCAGAA.

The table lists this clone with many counts. Mouse gene names apply. With the read ending 4 residues before the CDR3 end, the germline J gene is used to fill in that end. This chain links TRBV13-3 with TRBJ2-5; TRBD1 is a possible D gene (5 bases). From germline, CDR1 is NNHDY and CDR2 SYVADS. The CDR3 is made up of 15 amino acids. Between the trimmed V and J ends, which lost 2 bases and 2 bases, there was a span of 12 bases. The CDR3 is CASSETHRPQDTQYF. The CDR3 bases that were read are TGTGCCAGCAGTGAAACCCACAGGCCCCAAGAC.

This clone appeared a few times. All gene names here are mouse names. CDR3 in amino acids: CASSPLGKNTLYF. The CDR3 DNA, read in part, is TGTGCCAGCAGTCCACTGGGGAAAAAC. This chain joins TRBV13-3 and TRBJ2-4, with 7 bases matching TRBD2. The CDR3 end falls 4 residues outside the read, so it is completed with the germline J gene. This CDR3 is 13 amino acids long. CDR1 is NNHDY and CDR2 is SYVADS in the germline V gene.

Comments on this clone: Gene and germline names: mouse. The read ends 4 residues before the CDR3 terminus; that terminus is restored from the germline J gene. V and J are TRBV1 and TRBJ1-1; weak D call: TRBD1 (6 bases). CDR1 NSQYPW and CDR2 LRSPGD come from the germline V gene (reference sequence). This CDR3 has 15 amino acids. Deletions cut 1 base from V and 4 bases from J, with 13 bases between. The CDR3 here is CTCSAGSGVATEVFF. The CDR3 bases that were read are TGCACCTGCAGTGCAGGATCAGGGGTGGCCACA.

This clone was counted only a few times. The genes and germline here are from mouse. The read ends 4 residues shy of where the CDR3 ends; the end is completed using the germline J gene. V usage is TRBV13-3 and J usage is TRBJ2-4, with 10 bases aligning to TRBD2. CDR1 is NNHDY and CDR2 is SYVADS in the germline V gene. V shed 1 base, J shed 0 bases, and the junction held 5 bases outside the gene matches. The CDR3 length is 17 residues. This CDR3 reads CASSDTGLGPSQNTLYF. Incomplete CDR3 DNA: TGTGCCAGCAGTGATACGGGACTGGGGCCTAGTCAAAAC.

This clone was detected a few times. The germline and genes are mouse ones. Read coverage stops 4 residues before the CDR3 terminus; the germline J gene supplies the remainder. The chain couples TRBV1 to TRBJ2-7, with 8 bases matching TRBD1. The CDR3 has 15 residues. Per germline, CDR1 NSQYPW and CDR2 LRSPGD (reference sequence). CDR3 DNA (partial): TGCACCTGCAGTGCGGTGAGACAGGGGCCTTAT. Residues: CTCSAVRQGPY. The entire CDR3 sequence reads CTCSAVRQGPYEQYF. Based on the CDR3 plus reference TRBV1 and TRBJ2-7, the full variable domain is VTLLEQNPRWRLVPRGQAVNLRCILKNSQYPWMSWYQQDLQKQLQWLFTLRSPGDKEVKSLPGADYLATRVTDTELRLQVANMSQGRTLYCTCSAVRQGPYEQYFGPGTRLTVL.

About this clone itself: Genes and germline come from the mouse. The CDR3 is cut off 4 residues early in the read; its end comes from the germline J gene. The gene calls are TRBV19 and TRBJ2-3; TRBD1 matches 7 bases. The CDR3 consists of 16 residues. Germline CDR1 and CDR2: FNHDT and SITEND (reference sequence). With 5 bases clipped from V and 0 bases from J, the junction kept 9 bases outside the gene matches. CDR3 DNA (partial): TGTGCCAGCAGACCTGGGACAGCACCTAGTGCAGAA. Residues: CASRPGTAPSAE. The whole CDR3 protein is CASRPGTAPSAETLYF.

In the case of this clone: Mouse names are used for the genes. The CDR3 goes on 4 residues after the read ends, and that part is filled in from the germline J gene. The V call is TRBV1, the J call TRBJ1-2; 9 bases agree with TRBD1. Trimming at V came to 5 bases and at J to 2 bases, leaving 9 bases not matched to a gene. This CDR3 is built from 16 residues. Germline values: CDR1 NSQYPW, CDR2 LRSPGD (reference sequence). CDR3 DNA, as far as it was read: TGCACCTGCAGTTCTCCCTCCGGGACAGGGAACTCC. This translates into CTCSSPSGTGNS. The full CDR3 sequence reads CTCSSPSGTGNSDYTF.

With respect to this clone: Gene and germline names: mouse. The CDR3 goes on 4 residues after the read ends, and that part is filled in from the germline J gene. The chain carries TRBV13-3 and TRBJ2-1, with D tentatively TRBD1 (5 bases). The CDR3 is 15 amino acids. V was clipped by 1 base and J by 4 bases, with 12 bases between them. CDR1 and CDR2 (germline): NNHDY, SYVADS. The CDR3 protein is CASSDPQGIYAEQFF. CDR3 DNA, as far as it was read: TGTGCCAGCAGTGATCCCCAGGGTATATATGCT.

This clone has only a few counts. Germline and genes: mouse. The read stops 4 residues short of the end of the CDR3; the missing end is completed from the germline J gene. The chain is built from TRBV1 and TRBJ2-5, with 8 bases that match TRBD1. Germline V CDR1 and CDR2: NSQYPW, LRSPGD (reference sequence). There are 15 residues in the CDR3. CDR3 sequence: CTCSAEDRAGDTQYF. CDR3 DNA (partial): TGCACCTGCAGTGCAGAGGACAGGGCGGGAGAC.

Note on this clone: Germline and genes here are mouse. The read halts 4 residues ahead of the CDR3 end, with the missing end drawn from the germline J gene. The chain is built from TRBV13-1 and TRBJ2-2, with TRBD2 matching 9 bases. The CDR3 spans 14 residues. The V gene's germline CDR1 is NSHNY and CDR2 SYGAGN. Trimming cost V 4 bases and J 3 bases; bases outside gene matches: 1. The DNA read from the CDR3 is TGTGCCAGCAGTCTGGGGGGGGACACCGGG. Encoded protein: CASSLGGDTG. The full CDR3 protein reads CASSLGGDTGQLYF.

As to this clone: Genes and germline come from the mouse. The CDR3 extends 4 residues past the end of the read, so its final part is completed from the germline J gene. V and J are TRBV13-3 and TRBJ2-7; 10 bases match TRBD2. The CDR3 contains 15 residues. Per the germline V gene, CDR1 is NNHDY and CDR2 is SYVADS. The sequenced CDR3 bases are TGTGCCAGCAGTGAGCCGCGGGACTGGGGATAT. This gives the protein CASSEPRDWGY. The complete CDR3 reads CASSEPRDWGYEQYF.

This clone appeared a few times. The genes are named according to mouse. The CDR3 goes on 4 residues after the read ends, and that part is filled in from the germline J gene. The J gene is TRBJ1-1, the V gene TRBV19; perhaps TRBD1 as D (6 bases). The CDR3 is made up of 14 amino acids. Germline V lookup: CDR1 FNHDT, CDR2 SITEND (reference sequence). The chain's CDR3 is CASSIKVGGREVFF. CDR3 DNA (partial): TGTGCCAGCAGTATAAAGGTGGGGGGGCGA.

Notes on this clone: The genes are named according to mouse. This CDR3 reads CTCSVRQGNERLFF. The sequenced part of the CDR3 DNA is TGCACCTGCAGTGTACGACAGGGAAACGAA. The chain uses TRBV1 and TRBJ1-4; 7 bases are a match to TRBD1. Read coverage stops 4 residues before the CDR3 terminus; the germline J gene supplies the remainder. V dropped 4 bases and J dropped 5; count of bases not matched to a gene: 4. CDR1 and CDR2 from the germline V gene are NSQYPW and LRSPGD (reference sequence). This CDR3 region has 14 residues.

Turning to this clone: Gene names follow the mouse nomenclature. Read data end 4 residues before the CDR3 end; the end is taken from the germline J gene. The chain carries TRBV17 and TRBJ2-7; 11 bases match TRBD2. The germline V gene encodes CDR1 MNHDT and CDR2 YYDKIL. V lost 7 bases and J lost 3; bases outside the gene matches: 5. The CDR3 totals 14 residues. CDR3 sequence reads: CASNLGLGDYEQYF. The sequenced part of the CDR3 DNA is TGTGCTAGCAACCTGGGACTGGGGGACTAT.